This T cell receptor beta chain was documented in a study of T-cell reconstitution after alpha-beta-depleted transplantation in children. This CDR3 is 12 amino acids long. V lost 10 bases and J 4 bases, leaving 13 bases between the germline ends. Ten or more counts support this clonotype. Unique molecular identifiers were incorporated into the prepared TCRbeta library. TCRdb re-called the PCR reads with MiXCR, one entry per CDR3 protein. The sample has about 400,000 distinct CDR3 sequences, roughly 21% seen once. Material: PBMCs from the stem cell graft donor, obtained from the stem cell graft. The receptor comes from a human donor who donated a stem cell graft to a child with acute myeloid leukemia. The gene calls are TRBV12-3 or TRBV12-4 and TRBJ2-5; D gene ambiguous. The CDR3 sequence: CATLGNGETQYF. CDR3 DNA sequence: TGTGCCACCCTAGGCAACGGAGAGACCCAGTACTTC.